What follows describes a single T cell receptor beta chain. The CDR3 covers 14 residues. Trimming cost V 3 bases and J 2 bases; bases outside gene matches: 4. The germline CDR1 and CDR2 sequences are SGHTA and FQGNSA. Each subset's genomic DNA was shared equally among a number of immunoSEQ plates. Measured with immunoSEQ multiplex PCR; TCRdb has only the in-frame clones, and not every one. The sample shows roughly 2.1 million clones, about 93% of them seen only once. The data belong to a study of shared clonotypes between healthy human individuals. The naive CD8 subset, CD45RO-negative cells positively selected for CCR7, excluded terminally differentiated effector memory CD45RA+ cells. The donors, healthy adults who were HIV-negative, had experienced no recent acute infections or vaccinations. Those who donated, Caucasian adults without exception, all lived in Nashville, Tennessee.

This receptor was taken from a man younger than 35 in good health. Some clones in this sample may be carry-over from other donors' samples. The chain is built from TRBV7-2 and TRBJ2-7; the match to TRBD1 covers 7 bases. Sequenced: naive CD8+ T cells from PBMCs. The CDR3 here is CASSFRDSPYEQYF. The CDR3 DNA reads as TGTGCCAGCAGCTTCCGGGACAGCCCCTACGAGCAGTACTTC. The whole variable domain, filled in from reference TRBV7-2 and TRBJ2-7, reads GAGVSQSPSNKVTEKGKDVELRCDPISGHTALYWYRQSLGQGLEFLIYFQGNSAPDKSGLPSDRFSAERTGGSVSTLTIQRTQQEDSAVYLCASSFRDSPYEQYFGPGTRLTVT.